What follows are 9 T cell receptor beta chains derived from one specimen sequenced in a study of PD-1 blockade in classical Hodgkin lymphoma. TCRdb keeps only in-frame clones here, not all; method: immunoSEQ multiplex PCR. Of some 93,000 clones listed, more than 90% are singletons. Each and every patient relapsed after autologous stem cell transplantation, and patients got differing brentuximab vedotin exposure. The sample was peripheral blood mononuclear cells (PBMCs), taken at baseline. The receptor set was obtained from a human donor with classical Hodgkin lymphoma.

V is TRBV6-5 and J is TRBJ2-7; 8 bases map to TRBD1. The CDR3 has 14 residues. CDR1 and CDR2 from the germline V gene are MNHEY and SVGAGI. Losses at the gene ends were 2 bases for V and 7 bases for J; bases not matched to a gene: 7. The CDR3 sequence: CASSYDRGGEEQYF. CDR3 nucleotide sequence: TGTGCCAGCAGTTACGACAGGGGTGGGGAGGAGCAGTACTTC.

About this clone: The junction shows a germline mismatch at one end, possibly a read error. The chain recombines TRBV10-2 with TRBJ2-7; no firm D call. CDR1 and CDR2 (germline): WSHSY, SAAADI. The CDR3 is 11 amino acids. The CDR3 is CASREFYEQYF. CDR3 bases: TGCGCCAGCAGGGAGTTTTACGAGCAGTACTTC.

This chain connects TRBV5-1 to TRBJ2-5; 7 nucleotides align to TRBD1. J was trimmed by 0 bases and V by 1 base; bases with no gene match: 9. Germline V gene sequence: CDR1 SGHRS, CDR2 YFSETQ. The CDR3 length is 17 residues. The CDR3 sequence: CASSLQGQGVYQETQYF. In DNA, the CDR3 is TGCGCCAGCAGCTTGCAAGGGCAGGGGGTCTACCAAGAGACCCAGTACTTC.

This rearrangement joins TRBV7-9 to TRBJ1-3; D gene unclear. This CDR3 contains 12 residues. Trimming removed 10 bases at V and 4 bases at J, with 11 bases between. CDR1 and CDR2 from the germline V gene are SEHNR and FQNEAQ (reference sequence). In nucleotides, the CDR3 is TGTGCCACACCCGAAGGGGGAAACACCATATATTTT. It is translated as CATPEGGNTIYF.

The V gene is TRBV30, the J gene TRBJ1-4, with a tentative D call TRBD1 (5 bases). This CDR3 comprises 15 residues. Per germline, CDR1 GTSNPN and CDR2 SVGIG (reference sequence). Between the trimmed V and J ends, which lost 3 bases and 4 bases, there was a span of 15 bases. The CDR3 DNA sequence: TGTGCCTGGAGCGTACCGGGACCGAATAATGAAAAACTGTTTTTT. Translating it yields CAWSVPGPNNEKLFF.

The chain recombines TRBV5-4 with TRBJ1-5; D remains unclear. This CDR3 spans 14 amino acids. V was shortened by 0 bases and J by 4 bases, with 8 bases between the two germline ends. Per germline, CDR1 SGHNT and CDR2 YYREEE (reference sequence). CDR3 sequence: CASSLAGGNQPQHF. The CDR3 DNA follows: TGTGCCAGCAGCTTGGCAGGAGGGAATCAGCCCCAGCATTTT.

The chain combines TRBV19 with TRBJ2-5; TRBD1 agrees at 8 bases. There are 14 residues in the CDR3. Losses at the gene ends were 2 bases for V and 5 bases for J; bases not matched to a gene: 4. Germline lookup yields CDR1 LNHDA and CDR2 SQIVND (reference sequence). The CDR3 coding sequence is TGTGCCAGTAGTATACAGGGGGCGCAGGAGACCCAGTACTTC. Translating gives CASSIQGAQETQYF.

The rearrangement links TRBV27 to TRBJ2-5, with 8 bases fitting TRBD1. The J call may be in error: the DNA end matches TRBJ2-7 better. Germline V CDR1 and CDR2: MNHEY, SMNVEV (reference sequence). This CDR3 has 15 amino acids. CDR3 DNA: TGTGCCAGCAGTTGGACAGGGTATCCCTCCTACGAGCAGTACTTC. The encoded protein is CASSWTGYPSYEQYF.

The chain carries TRBV28 and TRBJ2-7, with D possibly TRBD1 on 6 matching bases. CDR3 size: 13 residues. Germline CDR1 MDHEN, CDR2 SYDVKM. Trimming pared 6 bases from V and 3 bases from J, leaving 12 bases between. For the CDR3, the DNA is TGTGCCAGCAGGGGGGCAGACCGCTACGAGCAGTACTTC. It codes for CASRGADRYEQYF.